This TCR beta chain was retrieved from a study of OX40 agonist ivuxolimab in advanced cancers. Regarding the study as a whole: Clonal expansion by week 6 occurred in CD4+ and CD8+ blood T cells (at 0.1 to 3.0 mg/kg). Compared with CD4+, CD8+ T cells on average had more expanded clones.

Remarks on this clone: What it binds is unknown. Sequence at one end of the junction differs from germline and may be a read error.

Germline V gives CDR1 SGHDT, CDR2 YYEEEE. The CDR3 totals 13 residues. The cohort excluded patients with autoimmune disease history or systemic immunosuppression. Blood got drawn at baseline, again on cycle 4 day 1, and then on cycle 7 day 1. Sequenced by immunoSEQ multiplex PCR; TCRdb stores in-frame clones only, minus some. The sample yields about 66,000 clones, about nine tenths seen once. Specimen: CD4+ or CD8+ T cells sorted from blood, collected in a trial of the OX40 agonist ivuxolimab. The chain is built from TRBV5-6 and TRBJ1-1; the D is unclear. This receptor was identified in an adult with an advanced solid tumor such as melanoma, head and neck, liver or kidney cancer. The CDR3 loop is CASTLGGITEAFF. CDR3 nucleotides: TGTGCCAGCACCTTGGGAGGAATCACTGAAGCTTTCTTT.